This entry lists 24 T cell receptor beta chains sequenced from one sample in a study of shared clonotypes between healthy human individuals. Libraries were prepared by immunoSEQ multiplex PCR; TCRdb keeps only in-frame clonotypes and omits some of them. The sample consists of roughly 1.5 million clones, 95% to 99% of them appearing once. The sample taken for sequencing was naive CD4+ T cells sorted from blood. Subset defined: CD45RA+ positively selected. These receptors all stem from a man younger than 40 in good health.

CDR3 residues: CASSYSIPGLGTEAFF. CDR3 nucleotide sequence: TGTGCCAGCAGTTACTCGATCCCAGGGCTAGGAACTGAAGCTTTCTTT. The chain recombines TRBV6-5 with TRBJ1-1; D is possibly TRBD1 (5 bases). Germline assignment: CDR1 MNHEY and CDR2 SVGAGI. This CDR3 has 16 amino acids. Deletions cut 0 bases from V and 5 bases from J, with 16 bases between.

This chain uses TRBV6-1 with TRBJ1-2; TRBD1 might be the D (5 bases). The CDR3 runs 15 residues. Germline CDR1 reads MNHNS; CDR2 reads SASEGT. The V and J ends lost 0 bases and 8 bases respectively, with 16 bases between them. CDR3 sequence reads: CASSEAMTVIGGYTF. As DNA, the CDR3 is TGTGCCAGCAGTGAAGCCATGACAGTTATTGGAGGCTACACCTTC.

The table lists this clone with a count of one. The chain links TRBV27 to TRBJ2-3; D possibly corresponds to TRBD1 (6 bases). Between the trimmed V and J ends, which lost 5 bases and 4 bases, there was a span of 13 bases. This CDR3 is built from 14 residues. CDR1 and CDR2 from the germline V gene are MNHEY and SMNVEV (reference sequence). Here the CDR3 reads CASSLDRPSDTQYF. In nucleotides, the CDR3 is TGTGCCAGCAGTCTTGACAGGCCGTCAGATACGCAGTATTTT.

The genes are TRBV5-4 and TRBJ2-7; D is possibly TRBD2 (6 bases). The CDR3 consists of 14 residues. Germline loops: CDR1 SGHNT, CDR2 YYREEE (reference sequence). The V gene lost 0 bases and the J gene lost 7 bases, with 14 bases spanning the gap. CDR3 amino acids: CASSLAVGRKEQYF. CDR3 sequence (DNA): TGTGCCAGCAGCTTGGCGGTCGGGAGAAAAGAGCAGTACTTC.

In its sample, this clone was seen once. The rearrangement joins TRBV18 to TRBJ2-3, with no clear D. V gave up 3 bases and J gave up 3 bases, with 10 bases separating them. CDR1 and CDR2 (germline): KGHSH, LQKENI. This CDR3 is built from 14 residues. CDR3 nucleotides: TGTGCCAGCTCACCCCCAACCTTTACAGATACGCAGTATTTT. This gives the protein CASSPPTFTDTQYF.

About this clone: This sample also contains other DNA sequences that code for the same CDR3. The rearrangement links TRBV7-2 to TRBJ1-5; D uncertain. Germline V CDR1 and CDR2: SGHTA, FQGNSA. Trimming took off 1 base at V and 6 bases at J, with 4 bases between the two ends. CDR3 length: 12 amino acids. The CDR3 DNA reads as TGTGCCAGCAGCTTAGACTCTCAGCCCCAGCATTTT. This encodes CASSLDSQPQHF.

V gene TRBV2 combines with J gene TRBJ1-1; D perhaps matches TRBD1 (5 bases). The V end was cut by 3 bases, the J end by 4 bases, with 9 bases between. Germline CDR1 is SNHLY and CDR2 is FYNNEI. The CDR3 runs 13 residues. The CDR3 spells CASSDDGTTEAFF. The DNA of the CDR3 is TGTGCCAGCAGTGATGATGGGACCACTGAAGCTTTCTTT.

The rearrangement uses TRBV7-3 and TRBJ2-3, with 7 bases matching TRBD2. Trimming removed 4 bases from V and 3 bases from J; junction bases left unmatched: 10. Per germline, CDR1 SGHTA and CDR2 FQGTGA. The CDR3 has 16 amino acids. The CDR3 sequence: CASSSSPGLPTDTQYF. The CDR3 bases are TGTGCCAGCAGCTCATCCCCGGGACTACCTACAGATACGCAGTATTTT.

The DNA of the CDR3 is TGCGCCAGCAGCCATACGGACACTAGCGGGCAAGAGACCCAGTACTTC. Translated: CASSHTDTSGQETQYF. This chain connects TRBV4-1 to TRBJ2-5, with 9 bases identical to TRBD2. Germline V gene lookup returns CDR1 MGHRA and CDR2 YSYEKL. V lost 3 bases and J lost 2; bases outside the gene matches: 7. This CDR3 spans 16 amino acids.

The chain links TRBV29-1 to TRBJ2-7, with 13 nucleotides matching TRBD2. The V gene end was trimmed by 6 bases and the J gene end by 5 bases; junction bases not matched to a gene: 7. The CDR3 is 14 amino acids. Germline V gene sequence: CDR1 SQVTM, CDR2 ANQGSEA. The CDR3 coding sequence is TGCAGCGTCGGACTAGCGGGAGTGTCCGACGAGCAGTACTTC. As protein: CSVGLAGVSDEQYF.

Comment on this clone: Other DNA sequences of this sample code for an identical CDR3. V gene TRBV18 combines with J gene TRBJ2-7; a weak D match, TRBD1 (6 bases). Trimming stripped 5 bases from V and 4 bases from J, with 12 bases between. CDR1 KGHSH and CDR2 LQKENI come from the germline V gene. The CDR3 is made up of 13 amino acids. The CDR3 nucleotides read TGTGCCAGCTCATCTTCACAGGGATACGAGCAGTACTTC. This translates into CASSSSQGYEQYF.

This chain joins TRBV14 and TRBJ2-2; possibly TRBD1 for D (6 bases). Germline V gives CDR1 SGHDN, CDR2 FVKESK. V dropped 3 bases and J dropped 7 bases, with 21 bases sitting between them. CDR3 length: 17 amino acids. In nucleotides, the CDR3 is TGTGCCAGCAGCCATCTCAGGGGCCCACGACGTATCGGGGAGCTGTTTTTT. Its protein is CASSHLRGPRRIGELFF. Variable domain in full (rest from reference TRBV14 and TRBJ2-2): EAGVTQFPSHSVIEKGQTVTLRCDPISGHDNLYWYRRVMGKEIKFLLHFVKESKQDESGMPNNRFLAERTGGTYSTLKVQPAELEDSGVYFCASSHLRGPRRIGELFFGEGSRLTVL.

CDR3 sequence: CASSLPGQGASEQFF. The CDR3 DNA reads as TGTGCCAGCAGCTTGCCGGGACAGGGGGCGAGTGAGCAGTTCTTC. The chain uses TRBV5-4 and TRBJ2-1, with 12 nucleotides matching TRBD1. The CDR3 extends over 15 amino acids. The V segment lost 1 base and the J segment 9 bases; nucleotides outside the gene matches: 5. Germline assignment: CDR1 SGHNT and CDR2 YYREEE (reference sequence).

Concerning this clone: This sample also contains other DNA sequences that code for the same CDR3. The chain is built from TRBV14 and TRBJ2-2; the D call may be TRBD1 or TRBD2 (6 bases each). Per germline, CDR1 SGHDN and CDR2 FVKESK. Between the trimmed V and J ends, which lost 3 bases and 2 bases, there was a span of 10 bases. This CDR3 has 15 amino acids. The CDR3 loop is CASSHWGANTGELFF. CDR3 bases: TGTGCCAGCAGCCATTGGGGGGCAAACACCGGGGAGCTGTTTTTT.

The rearrangement uses TRBV28 and TRBJ2-5; D might be TRBD1 or TRBD2, each matching 5 bases. V was pared by 8 bases and J by 1 base, with 14 bases between. This CDR3 has 14 amino acids. In germline, CDR1 is MDHEN, CDR2 SYDVKM. CDR3 DNA sequence: TGTGCCAGCGTGCCCCGAGGGGCCCAAGAGACCCAGTACTTC. Translated, it gives CASVPRGAQETQYF.

The chain combines TRBV7-7 with TRBJ2-1; 7 nucleotides agree with TRBD1. CDR3 length: 16 residues. Per the germline V gene, CDR1 is SSHAT and CDR2 is FNYEAQ (reference sequence). V dropped 4 bases and J dropped 4; count of bases not matched to a gene: 10. Here the CDR3 DNA reads TGTGCCAGCAGCTCGGCCGGGACAGCCACTTACAATGAGCAGTTCTTC. Protein sequence: CASSSAGTATYNEQFF. The complete variable domain, with remaining parts taken from reference TRBV7-7 and TRBJ2-1, reads GAGVSQSPRYKVTKRGQDVTLRCDPISSHATLYWYQQALGQGPEFLTYFNYEAQPDKSGLPSDRFSAERPEGSISTLTIQRTEQRDSAMYRCASSSAGTATYNEQFFGPGTRLTVL.

The rearrangement joins TRBV28 to TRBJ2-2, with 11 bases identical to TRBD2. The length of the CDR3 is 15 residues. V was pared by 6 bases and J by 6 bases, with 6 bases of the junction left unmatched. Germline V lookup: CDR1 MDHEN, CDR2 SYDVKM. CDR3 region: CASSKLAGEAGELFF. CDR3 in DNA: TGTGCCAGCAGCAAACTAGCGGGAGAGGCCGGGGAGCTGTTTTTT.

The chain carries TRBV2 and TRBJ1-1; TRBD1 might be the D (6 bases). The V gene lost 4 bases and the J gene lost 4 bases, with 10 bases spanning the gap. The V gene's germline CDR1 is SNHLY and CDR2 FYNNEI. The CDR3 runs to 13 residues. Here the CDR3 reads CASSGQGLTEAFF. The CDR3 DNA reads TGTGCCAGCAGTGGGCAGGGGCTCACTGAAGCTTTCTTT. The whole variable domain, remainder taken from reference TRBV2 and TRBJ1-1, is EPEVTQTPSHQVTQMGQEVILRCVPISNHLYFYWYRQILGQKVEFLVSFYNNEISEKSEIFDDQFSVERPDGSNFTLKIRSTKLEDSAMYFCASSGQGLTEAFFGQGTRLTVV.

The gene calls are TRBV28 and TRBJ2-3; 10 bases line up with TRBD2. V lost 2 bases to trimming and J lost 7 bases; unmatched junction nucleotides: 12. This CDR3 is 17 amino acids long. Per germline, CDR1 MDHEN and CDR2 SYDVKM. For the CDR3, the DNA is TGTGCCAGCAGTTTAAGGCAACTAGCGGGGTACGGTTATACGCAGTATTTT. This encodes CASSLRQLAGYGYTQYF.

The rearrangement links TRBV9 to TRBJ2-1; the D is unclear. Per the germline V gene, CDR1 is SGDLS and CDR2 is YYNGEE. The CDR3 sequence is 14 residues long. The V end was cut by 0 bases, the J end by 8 bases, with 12 bases between. CDR3 sequence reads: CASSVVGNVHEQFF. The CDR3 DNA is TGTGCCAGCAGCGTAGTAGGAAACGTCCATGAGCAGTTCTTC.

This sequence joins TRBV27 and TRBJ2-1; D is possibly TRBD2 (6 bases). V was cut by 5 bases and J by 6 bases, with 26 bases left in between. The germline V gene encodes CDR1 MNHEY and CDR2 SMNVEV (reference sequence). The CDR3 totals 18 residues. The CDR3: CASSPLDRLGGAANEQFF. The CDR3 DNA reads TGTGCCAGCAGTCCCTTGGACCGATTGGGCGGGGCAGCCAATGAGCAGTTCTTC.

This clone was detected once. The chain carries TRBV7-2 and TRBJ2-3; D ambiguous. The CDR3 consists of 12 residues. V was clipped by 2 bases and J by 8 bases, with 8 bases between them. Germline V lookup: CDR1 SGHTA, CDR2 FQGNSA. The CDR3 DNA sequence: TGTGCCAGCAGCTTATATGAGACTACGCAGTATTTT. Protein sequence: CASSLYETTQYF.

The chain couples TRBV14 to TRBJ2-3; TRBD1 matches at 11 bases. Germline V gives CDR1 SGHDN, CDR2 FVKESK. V lost 4 bases to trimming and J lost 6 bases; unmatched junction nucleotides: 9. This CDR3 is 16 amino acids long. As DNA, the CDR3 is TGTGCCAGCAGCCTTCGGACAGGGGGCTCTTCGGATACGCAGTATTTT. Translation gives CASSLRTGGSSDTQYF.

V usage is TRBV9 and J usage is TRBJ2-1; the D is unclear. Trimming took 0 bases from V and 3 from J, leaving 10 bases between them. This CDR3 is 15 amino acids long. In germline, CDR1 is SGDLS, CDR2 YYNGEE. The CDR3 here is CASSVGAYNYNEQFF. The CDR3 DNA sequence: TGTGCCAGCAGCGTAGGGGCGTATAACTACAATGAGCAGTTCTTC.